This TCR beta chain was retrieved from a study of shared clonotypes between healthy human individuals. The overall study: Per donor, CD8 memory used one plate, CD8 naive used two, CD4 memory used three and CD4 naive used three. Findings and limits, study-wide: The low donor count limited represented genetic and exposure-history diversity. Shared clonotypes: approximately 5% naive CD4, about 3.5% naive CD8, over 2% memory CD4, approximately 0.41% memory CD8.

Every contributor of samples was a Caucasian grown-up residing in Nashville, Tennessee. Concerning this clone itself: Its antigen is unidentified.

Germline V gene sequence: CDR1 ENHRY, CDR2 SYGVKD. The CDR3 consists of 18 residues. V lost 4 bases, J lost 3 bases, and 23 bases lay in between. Here immunoSEQ multiplex PCR was the method, and the copy in TCRdb shows in-frame clones only, minus some. The repertoire includes about 2.4 million clones, roughly 92% of them detected once, and over 0.12% sits in the top ten. The sequence was obtained from a man younger than 35 in good health. Sequenced material: naive CD4+ T cells sorted from blood. Noted subset: CD45RA+ positively selected. The chain carries TRBV10-3 and TRBJ2-3; perhaps TRBD1 as D (5 bases). CDR3 DNA: TGTGCCATCAGTGGTCCTCAACCTCAGAAGGGGTGGACAGATACGCAGTATTTT. Residues: CAISGPQPQKGWTDTQYF.